The T cell receptor beta chain described here comes from a study of a mutant IDH1 vaccine in newly diagnosed glioma. About the research overall: Patients previously underwent radiotherapy, temozolomide, or both, and most underwent both.

The table came from immunoSEQ multiplex PCR; TCRdb's copy has only in-frame clones and leaves some out. The sample consists of around 30,000 clones, about 80% of them appearing once. This CDR3 is built from 13 residues. V was cut by 5 bases and J by 6 bases, with 10 bases left in between. The V gene's germline CDR1 is MNHEY and CDR2 SVGAGI. Notes on this clone: Its matching antigen is unknown.

Time point noted: week 35, safety follow-up. One vaccine dose held 300 ug of mutant IDH1 20-mer peptide and came with topical imiquimod. The material sequenced was PBMCs, taken from a glioma patient whose treatment included an IDH1 peptide vaccine. The sequence was collected from a man aged 40-55 years with glioma. Some clones in this sample may be carry-over from other donors' samples. V usage is TRBV6-5 and J usage is TRBJ2-2, with D possibly TRBD1 on 6 matching bases. The CDR3 DNA is TGTGCCAGCAGTCCACAGGGTGCCGGGGAGCTGTTTTTT. Translation gives CASSPQGAGELFF.